The 16 T cell receptor beta chains in this list originate from one sample, sequenced in a study of cytomegalovirus exposure and HLA in healthy donors. Primers: 60 Vbeta forward and 13 Jbeta reverse. Profiling relied on immunoSEQ multiplex PCR, and the TCRdb table lists in-frame clones only, not all of them. The ten top clones account for over 1%, within a sample of 150,000 or so clones. The sample taken for sequencing was PBMCs. The source of these receptors is a woman in her sixties in good health and CMV-seronegative.

The chain joins TRBV6-5 to TRBJ1-5; tentative D call: TRBD1 (5 bases). V lost 5 bases, J lost 3 bases, and 11 bases lay in between. The germline CDR1 and CDR2 sequences are MNHEY and SVGAGI. The CDR3 extends over 14 amino acids. CDR3 DNA sequence: TGTGCCAGCAGTAATGACAGATACAATCAGCCCCAGCATTTT. Protein: CASSNDRYNQPQHF.

The rearrangement uses TRBV4-3 and TRBJ2-1; 8 bases fit TRBD1. The CDR3 sequence is 18 residues long. CDR1 is LGHNA and CDR2 is YSLEER in the germline V gene. Trimming cost V 1 base and J 5 bases; bases outside gene matches: 13. CDR3 sequence reads: CASSQGQGSVAGNNEQFF. CDR3 bases: TGCGCCAGCAGCCAAGGACAGGGGAGCGTGGCGGGAAACAATGAGCAGTTCTTC.

The J gene is TRBJ2-5, the V gene TRBV28, with 7 bases matching TRBD2. This CDR3 is built from 14 residues. V shed 3 bases, J shed 5 bases, and the junction held 6 bases outside the gene matches. Looked up from germline, CDR1 is MDHEN and CDR2 is SYDVKM. CDR3 region: CASSLRGTGETQYF. CDR3 DNA: TGTGCCAGCAGTTTGCGGGGGACGGGGGAGACCCAGTACTTC.

The chain is built from TRBV28 and TRBJ2-5; 7 bases match TRBD1. The junction had 12 bases not matched to a gene; V was cut back by 3 bases and J by 2 bases. Germline CDR1 MDHEN, CDR2 SYDVKM. The CDR3 spans 17 residues. DNA for the CDR3: TGTGCCAGCAGTTTTCCGATCGGGACAGAAGGACAAGAGACCCAGTACTTC. Amino acid sequence: CASSFPIGTEGQETQYF.

The rearrangement joins TRBV7-9 to TRBJ1-1, with D tentatively TRBD1 (5 bases). The CDR3 extends over 15 amino acids. The V gene lost 5 bases and the J gene lost 2 bases, with 15 bases spanning the gap. From germline, CDR1 is SEHNR and CDR2 FQNEAQ (reference sequence). CDR3 coding DNA: TGTGCCAGCAGCACAAGGGGCCAGGTAAACACTGAAGCTTTCTTT. This translates into CASSTRGQVNTEAFF.

This chain links TRBV5-5 with TRBJ2-7; tentative D call: TRBD1 (6 bases). Trimming left V 2 bases short and J 4 bases short, with 16 bases between. Per germline, CDR1 SGHKS and CDR2 YYEKEE (reference sequence). The CDR3 covers 15 residues. The CDR3 loop reads CASSLTSGTQYEQYF. CDR3 in DNA: TGTGCCAGCAGCTTAACCTCCGGGACACAGTACGAGCAGTACTTC.

V and J are TRBV5-1 and TRBJ2-1; TRBD1 aligns across 7 bases. The CDR3 totals 13 residues. Trimming took 4 bases from V and 5 from J; bases not matched to a gene: 3. The V gene's germline CDR1 is SGHRS and CDR2 YFSETQ. CDR3 sequence: CASSPGQHNEQFF. For the CDR3, the DNA is TGCGCCAGCAGCCCGGGACAGCACAATGAGCAGTTCTTC.

The chain links TRBV6-5 to TRBJ2-3; 9 bases align to TRBD1. Per germline, CDR1 MNHEY and CDR2 SVGAGI. Germline trimming cut 5 bases from V and 3 bases from J; bases unmatched to any gene: 3. The CDR3 totals 14 residues. CDR3: CASSTDRGTDTQYF. The CDR3, as DNA: TGTGCCAGCAGTACGGACAGGGGAACAGATACGCAGTATTTT.

About this clone itself: The sample contains more than one DNA sequence encoding this CDR3. The chain recombines TRBV2 with TRBJ2-3, with 11 bases that match TRBD2. This CDR3 contains 13 residues. Looked up from germline, CDR1 is SNHLY and CDR2 is FYNNEI. J lost 5 bases, V lost 8 bases, and 3 bases had no gene match. This CDR3 is CASVAGGIDTQYF. CDR3 in DNA: TGTGCCAGCGTAGCGGGAGGGATAGATACGCAGTATTTT.

V is TRBV7-3 and J is TRBJ1-2; 7 nucleotides line up with TRBD1. J was trimmed by 4 bases and V by 1 base; bases with no gene match: 6. Germline loops: CDR1 SGHTA, CDR2 FQGTGA. The CDR3 is 15 residues long. Written as DNA, the CDR3 is TGTGCCAGCAGCTTAAGCTCTGACAGGGCCTATGGCTACACCTTC. The encoded protein is CASSLSSDRAYGYTF.

The rearrangement links TRBV7-9 to TRBJ1-4; 7 bases line up with TRBD1. V gave up 7 bases and J gave up 5 bases; unmatched junction bases: 10. This CDR3 comprises 15 residues. In germline, CDR1 is SEHNR, CDR2 FQNEAQ (reference sequence). DNA for the CDR3: TGTGCCAGCATGGACAGGCGAGGCCAAAATGAAAAACTGTTTTTT. Protein product: CASMDRRGQNEKLFF.

V gene TRBV9 combines with J gene TRBJ2-4; D may be TRBD2 (5 bases). Deletions cut 4 bases from V and 0 bases from J, with 8 bases between. The CDR3 has 14 residues. In germline, CDR1 is SGDLS, CDR2 YYNGEE. The CDR3 DNA reads as TGTGCCAGCAGCACCGGACTAGCCAAAAACATTCAGTACTTC. Its translation is CASSTGLAKNIQYF.

The chain employs TRBV6-5 and TRBJ1-2, with D perhaps TRBD1 (5 bases). In germline, CDR1 is MNHEY, CDR2 SVGAGI. The CDR3 is 14 amino acids. V lost 5 bases and J lost 0, with 10 bases in between. Written as DNA, the CDR3 is TGTGCCAGCAGTCAGGGTAAATCTAACTATGGCTACACCTTC. Translating it yields CASSQGKSNYGYTF.

The rearrangement joins TRBV7-3 to TRBJ2-1; D gene ambiguous. CDR1 and CDR2 (germline): SGHTA, FQGTGA. The CDR3 is 14 amino acids. The V gene lost 5 bases and the J gene lost 0 bases, with 8 bases spanning the gap. Here the CDR3 DNA reads TGTGCCAGCAGCCCCTTGAGCTCCTACAATGAGCAGTTCTTC. Protein sequence: CASSPLSSYNEQFF.

This chain connects TRBV7-3 to TRBJ2-1, with TRBD1 as a possible D gene (5 bases). The CDR3 extends over 14 amino acids. V lost 5 bases and J 7 bases, leaving 15 bases between the germline ends. From germline, CDR1 is SGHTA and CDR2 FQGTGA. CDR3 DNA sequence: TGTGCCAGCAGCACAGGAAGCTTGGCAAATGAGCAGTTCTTC. Translated, it gives CASSTGSLANEQFF.

The CDR3 sequence: CASSDRLPQQETQYF. CDR3 nucleotide sequence: TGTGCCAGCAGTGACCGGTTGCCTCAACAAGAGACCCAGTACTTC. The chain uses TRBV25-1 and TRBJ2-5; D is unclear. The CDR3 extends over 15 amino acids. Trimming shortened V by 3 bases and J by 2 bases, and 13 bases separated the two germline ends. Germline CDR1 reads MGHDK; CDR2 reads SYGVNS.